The 19 T cell receptor beta chains listed next were all sequenced from one sample in a study of T cell responses to AZD1222 COVID-19 vaccine. Assay: immunoSEQ multiplex PCR; the TCRdb copy retains only in-frame clones and omits some. Of about 92,000 clones listed, roughly 90% are singletons. The material was peripheral blood, obtained on day 0 of AZD1222 vaccination. The receptors were gathered from an adult in good health.

The J gene is TRBJ2-2, the V gene TRBV2, with a tentative D call TRBD2 (6 bases). Germline V gene sequence: CDR1 SNHLY, CDR2 FYNNEI. V shed 6 bases and J shed 2 bases, with 10 bases lying between them. This CDR3 region has 14 residues. The CDR3 DNA is TGTGCCAGCAGGGGCGGGACCAACACCGGGGAGCTGTTTTTT. Encoded protein: CASRGGTNTGELFF.

V gene TRBV30 combines with J gene TRBJ2-3; D is unresolved. Germline V lookup: CDR1 GTSNPN, CDR2 SVGIG (reference sequence). The CDR3 is 12 residues long. V was cut by 5 bases and J by 6 bases, with 12 bases left in between. The CDR3 bases are TGTGCCTGGGCCTTAGTCGGGGATACGCAGTATTTT. Its protein product is CAWALVGDTQYF.

The chain combines TRBV20-1 with TRBJ1-1; D call uncertain. V was clipped by 3 bases and J by 8 bases, with 7 bases between them. Germline CDR1 is DFQATT and CDR2 is SNEGSKA (reference sequence). The CDR3 is made up of 10 amino acids. CDR3 coding DNA: TGCAGTGCTAGCCTCCTAGAAGCTTTCTTT. It specifies CSASLLEAFF.

V and J are TRBV18 and TRBJ1-2; 12 positions match TRBD1. Germline CDR1 KGHSH, CDR2 LQKENI. Trimming cost V 2 bases and J 4 bases; bases outside gene matches: 8. This CDR3 has 17 residues. CDR3 protein: CASSPFRDRGPAYGYTF. The CDR3 coding sequence is TGTGCCAGCTCACCATTCCGGGACAGGGGGCCGGCCTATGGCTACACCTTC.

The chain combines TRBV10-2 with TRBJ1-1, with D uncertain. Deletions cut 8 bases from V and 1 base from J, with 11 bases between. Germline V lookup: CDR1 WSHSY, CDR2 SAAADI. The CDR3 is made up of 13 amino acids. The CDR3 region has the DNA TGCGCCAGCTACGAGGACCCGAACACTGAAGCTTTCTTT. Translating gives CASYEDPNTEAFF.

The chain joins TRBV29-1 to TRBJ2-2; D possibly corresponds to TRBD1 (6 bases). There are 14 residues in the CDR3. Between the trimmed V and J ends, which lost 5 bases and 0 bases, there was a span of 10 bases. Per germline, CDR1 SQVTM and CDR2 ANQGSEA. In DNA, the CDR3 is TGCAGCGTTAAAACAGGGCCGAACACCGGGGAGCTGTTTTTT. Translating gives CSVKTGPNTGELFF.

The gene calls are TRBV5-6 and TRBJ2-5, with a possible D match to TRBD1 (5 bases). CDR3 length equals 12 residues. The germline CDR1 and CDR2 sequences are SGHDT and YYEEEE. V lost 5 bases and J lost 5, with 10 bases in between. The CDR3 protein is CASRTAGETQYF. CDR3 bases: TGTGCCAGCAGGACAGCTGGTGAGACCCAGTACTTC.

The chain links TRBV5-1 to TRBJ1-1; perhaps TRBD1 as D (5 bases). Germline lookup yields CDR1 SGHRS and CDR2 YFSETQ. The V end lost 6 bases, the J end lost 0 bases, and 15 bases lay between the germline ends. This CDR3 is built from 15 residues. The CDR3 DNA reads as TGCGCCAGCAAGTTTCTGGGACCCATGAACACTGAAGCTTTCTTT. It specifies CASKFLGPMNTEAFF. Complete variable domain (other parts from reference TRBV5-1 and TRBJ1-1): KAGVTQTPRYLIKTRGQQVTLSCSPISGHRSVSWYQQTPGQGLQFLFEYFSETQRNKGNFPGRFSGRQFSNSRSEMNVSTLELGDSALYLCASKFLGPMNTEAFFGQGTRLTVV.

CDR3 nucleotide sequence: TGTGCCAGCAGCTTGGGACTAGCGGGACATTCCTACGAGCAGTACTTC. Its protein product is CASSLGLAGHSYEQYF. The chain couples TRBV5-6 to TRBJ2-7, with TRBD2 identical over 11 bases. CDR1 and CDR2 from the germline V gene are SGHDT and YYEEEE. V lost 0 bases to trimming and J lost 1 base; unmatched junction nucleotides: 3. This CDR3 has 16 amino acids.

This clone was picked up many times. The chain joins TRBV30 to TRBJ1-6; a weak D match, TRBD1 (5 bases). The CDR3 length is 16 residues. V was shortened by 0 bases and J by 4 bases, with 13 bases between the two germline ends. CDR1 is GTSNPN and CDR2 is SVGIG in the germline V gene (reference sequence). The CDR3 sequence: CAWSVLGGLYNSPLHF. The CDR3 DNA reads TGTGCCTGGAGTGTACTCGGGGGTCTTTATAATTCACCCCTCCACTTT.

This chain uses TRBV4-1 with TRBJ2-5; 8 bases fit TRBD2. The CDR3 spans 16 residues. The V and J ends lost 3 bases and 4 bases, in that order; junction bases with no gene match: 10. CDR1 is MGHRA, CDR2 YSYEKL, per germline. CDR3 amino acids: CASSQLHGTRAETQYF. The DNA for the CDR3 is TGCGCCAGCAGCCAGCTACACGGGACTAGAGCAGAGACCCAGTACTTC.

The chain links TRBV5-1 to TRBJ2-7, with 7 bases that match TRBD1. CDR1 is SGHRS and CDR2 is YFSETQ in the germline V gene. The J segment lost 0 bases and the V segment lost 0 bases, leaving 6 bases of the junction unmatched. The CDR3 contains 16 residues. CDR3 region: CASSLEGGRSSYEQYF. The CDR3 DNA follows: TGCGCCAGCAGCTTGGAAGGGGGCAGAAGCTCCTACGAGCAGTACTTC.

The rearrangement links TRBV29-1 to TRBJ2-5, with D perhaps TRBD1 (6 bases). Germline V gene sequence: CDR1 SQVTM, CDR2 ANQGSEA. The CDR3 loop spans 12 amino acids. Trimming stripped 8 bases from V and 5 bases from J, with 15 bases between. CDR3 bases: TGCAGCTTCACAGGGTCCACGGAGACCCAGTACTTC. Its protein is CSFTGSTETQYF.

The chain is built from TRBV3-1 (or the pseudogene TRBV3-2) and TRBJ2-7; 7 bases are shared with TRBD2. V lost 4 bases, J lost 3 bases, and 6 bases stayed unmatched. Germline V gene sequence: CDR1 LGHDT, CDR2 YNNKEL (reference sequence). This CDR3 is 14 amino acids long. The CDR3 sequence: CASSLRGGSYEQYF. CDR3 nucleotides: TGTGCCAGCAGCCTCAGAGGCGGGAGCTACGAGCAGTACTTC.

The V and J genes are TRBV7-8 and TRBJ2-3; 9 bases align to TRBD2. The CDR3 is 18 residues long. CDR1 is SGHVS, CDR2 FQNEAQ, per germline. The J segment lost 4 bases and the V segment lost 2 bases, leaving 13 bases of the junction unmatched. This CDR3 is CASSLFSRREGLSDTQYF. The CDR3 nucleotides read TGTGCCAGCAGCTTATTTTCCAGGCGGGAGGGCCTCTCAGATACGCAGTATTTT. The whole variable domain, filled in from reference TRBV7-8 and TRBJ2-3, reads GAGVSQSPRYKVAKRGQDVALRCDPISGHVSLFWYQQALGQGPEFLTYFQNEAQLDKSGLPSDRFFAERPEGSVSTLKIQRTQQEDSAVYLCASSLFSRREGLSDTQYFGPGTRLTVL.

The chain joins TRBV7-9 to TRBJ1-2, with D unresolved. With 1 base removed from V and 0 bases from J, the gap between germline ends came to 12 bases. The CDR3 totals 16 residues. Germline V gene lookup returns CDR1 SEHNR and CDR2 FQNEAQ (reference sequence). In DNA, the CDR3 is TGTGCCAGCAGCTTAGGGTCGGGAGGCACTAACTATGGCTACACCTTC. This sequence encodes CASSLGSGGTNYGYTF.

V is TRBV3-1 (or the pseudogene TRBV3-2) and J is TRBJ1-2, with 7 bases fitting TRBD1. The V gene end was trimmed by 8 bases and the J gene end by 3 bases; junction bases not matched to a gene: 9. There are 14 residues in the CDR3. Germline CDR1 reads LGHDT; CDR2 reads YNNKEL (reference sequence). As DNA, the CDR3 is TGTGCCAGCCGACTAAAGGGGGCGCACTATGGCTACACCTTC. Its translation: CASRLKGAHYGYTF.

V gene TRBV28 combines with J gene TRBJ2-7; D tentatively fits TRBD1 or TRBD2 (5 bases each). Trimming stripped 3 bases from V and 0 bases from J, with 15 bases between. Germline V lookup: CDR1 MDHEN, CDR2 SYDVKM. This CDR3 has 16 residues. The CDR3: CASSFLVGELSYEQYF. CDR3 nucleotide sequence: TGTGCCAGCAGTTTCTTAGTGGGGGAGCTCTCCTACGAGCAGTACTTC.

CDR3 nucleotide sequence: TGTGCCAGCAGCCAAGATCTCAGGAGAACGGGAGTAAGGACCGGGGAGCTGTTTTTT. It translates to CASSQDLRRTGVRTGELFF. This chain joins TRBV3-1 (or the pseudogene TRBV3-2) and TRBJ2-2; tentative D call: TRBD2 (6 bases). The CDR3 totals 19 residues. The germline V and J ends were trimmed by 0 bases and 5 bases, with 22 bases remaining between them. Germline CDR1 is LGHDT and CDR2 is YNNKEL (reference sequence).